This TCR beta chain was obtained from a study of cytomegalovirus exposure and HLA in healthy donors. Each donor was nominally healthy when sampled (though unrecorded immune exposures were likely). Study-wide findings and caveats: A previous analysis found most TCR beta V segments productive roughly 87% or roughly 30% of the time. The later analysis indicated that the majority of CMV-associated TCR beta chains appeared HLA-restricted.

In the PCR, 60 Vbeta and 13 Jbeta primers were used. Profiled with immunoSEQ multiplex PCR; TCRdb holds only in-frame clones, not every one. The sample lists some 120,000 clones; 77% were seen once. This clone was observed once. The antigen is not known. The CDR3 extends over 14 amino acids. Germline V gene data show CDR1 as MGHRA and CDR2 as YSYEKL. V was pared by 6 bases and J by 6 bases, with 7 bases of the junction left unmatched. Sequenced material: PBMCs. The rearrangement links TRBV4-1 to TRBJ1-4; TRBD1 agrees at 7 bases. The origin of this receptor is a man aged 18 to 29 in good health and CMV-seropositive. The DNA for the CDR3 is TGCGCCAGCAGTCGACAGGGTACTGATGAAAAACTGTTTTTT. Protein product: CASSRQGTDEKLFF.